Following are 21 T cell receptor beta chains from one sample sequenced in a study of T-cell memory formation after mild COVID-19. TCRdb reprocessed the 5' RACE reads with MiXCR, giving one entry per CDR3 protein. The sample holds around 310,000 distinct CDR3 sequences; more than 15% are singletons and the top ten take around 20%. The sample consisted of PBMCs or a T cell subset sorted from them (not recorded which). All receptors derive from a man younger than 35 who had mild COVID-19 (a few samples of this study predate the infection). Cell type and time point are not known.

This clonotype was found a few times. The rearrangement links TRBV27 to TRBJ2-1; 14 positions agree with TRBD2. The germline CDR1 and CDR2 sequences are MNHEY and SMNVEV (reference sequence). The CDR3 loop spans 15 amino acids. Trimming removed 6 bases from V and 8 bases from J; junction bases left unmatched: 6. In DNA form, the CDR3 reads TGTGCCAGCAGCAGACTAGCGGGGGGGCCTTATGAGCAGTTCTTC. Its translation: CASSRLAGGPYEQFF.

The CDR3, as DNA: TGTGCCAGCAGTTACCGGGGGCGGGTAAATCAGCCCCAGCATTTT. This encodes CASSYRGRVNQPQHF. The rearrangement uses TRBV6-2 or TRBV6-3 and TRBJ1-5; maybe TRBD1 (6 bases). Trimming left V 2 bases short and J 4 bases short, with 12 bases between. Germline assignment: CDR1 MNHEY and CDR2 SVGEGT. There are 15 residues in the CDR3.

The J gene is TRBJ1-4, the V gene TRBV20-1; D is possibly TRBD1 (5 bases). The CDR3 sequence is 14 residues long. The V gene lost 5 bases and the J gene lost 5 bases, with 15 bases spanning the gap. Germline V gene lookup returns CDR1 DFQATT and CDR2 SNEGSKA (reference sequence). DNA for the CDR3: TGCAGTGCTCGGAGCGGGGGTTGGAATGAAAAACTGTTTTTT. This sequence encodes CSARSGGWNEKLFF.

This clonotype has a handful of counts. The CDR3 DNA reads as TGTGCCAGCAGTTTTGGGACAGGGGGAAACTATGGCTACACCTTC. Its translation is CASSFGTGGNYGYTF. J is TRBJ1-2 and V is TRBV12-3 or TRBV12-4; 11 bases are shared with TRBD1. Trimming cost V 3 bases and J 2 bases; bases outside gene matches: 2. This CDR3 has 15 amino acids.

This clonotype turned up a few times. The chain has TRBV4-3 and TRBJ2-1; 8 bases fit TRBD2. CDR1 is LGHNA and CDR2 is YSLEER in the germline V gene. The CDR3 is 17 amino acids. V dropped 1 base and J dropped 4; count of bases not matched to a gene: 9. The CDR3 DNA sequence: TGCGCCAGCAGCCAAGGGGCCTGGAGCGGGAGTTACAATGAGCAGTTCTTC. Amino acid sequence: CASSQGAWSGSYNEQFF.

This clonotype appeared a few times. The J gene is TRBJ2-1, the V gene TRBV7-9; 9 bases map to TRBD1. Looked up from germline, CDR1 is SEHNR and CDR2 is FQNEAQ (reference sequence). After removal of 6 bases from V and 3 bases from J, the junction contained 3 bases not matched to a gene. The CDR3 covers 14 residues. The chain's CDR3 is CASRPGQGYNEQFF. CDR3 DNA: TGTGCCAGCAGACCGGGACAGGGCTACAATGAGCAGTTCTTC.

This clonotype has just a few counts. This chain connects TRBV20-1 to TRBJ2-7; no definite D call. The CDR3 extends over 14 amino acids. V lost 0 bases, J lost 4 bases, and 13 bases lay in between. The germline V gene encodes CDR1 DFQATT and CDR2 SNEGSKA (reference sequence). The CDR3 spells CSARDRVGMYEQYV. The CDR3 nucleotides read TGCAGTGCTAGAGATCGTGTAGGCATGTACGAGCAGTACGTC.

V usage is TRBV19 and J usage is TRBJ1-1; TRBD1 agrees at 7 bases. There are 14 residues in the CDR3. Losses at the gene ends were 10 bases for V and 4 bases for J; bases not matched to a gene: 12. Germline CDR1 is LNHDA and CDR2 is SQIVND (reference sequence). CDR3 region: CATYQTGWTTEAFF. The CDR3 DNA follows: TGTGCCACCTACCAGACAGGGTGGACCACTGAAGCTTTCTTT.

In this sample, this clonotype turned up a few times. J is TRBJ2-5 and V is TRBV4-1, with D tentatively TRBD1 (6 bases). The CDR3 has 17 amino acids. Germline CDR1 is MGHRA and CDR2 is YSYEKL. Trimming removed 1 base from V and 5 bases from J, with 20 bases in between. CDR3 amino acids: CASSQVGMAGDAETQYF. CDR3 DNA: TGCGCCAGCAGCCAAGTGGGGATGGCAGGGGATGCGGAGACCCAGTACTTC.

The chain employs TRBV29-1 and TRBJ2-5; 7 bases line up with TRBD2. The CDR3 is 12 residues long. The V segment lost 3 bases and the J segment 4 bases; nucleotides outside the gene matches: 2. Germline assignment: CDR1 SQVTM and CDR2 ANQGSEA. In DNA, the CDR3 is TGCAGCGTTGAGGGGGGGAGAGAGACCCAGTACTTC. Amino acid sequence: CSVEGGRETQYF.

The V gene is TRBV20-1, the J gene TRBJ1-2; weak D call: TRBD1 (5 bases). The CDR3 consists of 13 residues. Germline values: CDR1 DFQATT, CDR2 SNEGSKA (reference sequence). V was shortened by 3 bases and J by 2 bases, with 10 bases between the two germline ends. CDR3 amino acids: CSASGRGNYGYTF. The CDR3 region has the DNA TGCAGTGCTAGCGGTCGGGGGAACTATGGCTACACCTTC.

The chain uses TRBV10-3 and TRBJ1-1; no clear D. V lost 9 bases and J 7 bases, leaving 15 bases between the germline ends. The CDR3 consists of 12 residues. Germline CDR1 reads ENHRY; CDR2 reads SYGVKD. This chain's CDR3 is CAIKDFLHEAFF. For the CDR3, the DNA is TGTGCCATTAAGGACTTTCTTCATGAAGCTTTCTTT.

The chain combines TRBV7-2 with TRBJ2-5, with D uncertain. The ends were cut back, 1 base at V and 2 bases at J, with 8 bases in the middle. This CDR3 comprises 14 residues. Germline CDR1 and CDR2: SGHTA and FQGNSA. The CDR3 spells CASSLGSSQETQYF. CDR3 nucleotide sequence: TGTGCCAGCAGCTTAGGCTCTTCGCAAGAGACCCAGTACTTC.

This chain uses TRBV15 with TRBJ2-5; 7 bases map to TRBD2. The CDR3 loop spans 15 amino acids. From germline, CDR1 is LNHNV and CDR2 YYDKDF (reference sequence). The junction had 1 base not matched to a gene; V was cut back by 0 bases and J by 0 bases. The CDR3 is CATSREGGYQETQYF. In DNA, the CDR3 is TGTGCCACCAGCAGAGAGGGGGGGTACCAAGAGACCCAGTACTTC.

This clonotype occurred many times. This sequence joins TRBV7-9 and TRBJ1-2, with TRBD1 as a possible D gene (6 bases). The V end lost 0 bases, the J end lost 4 bases, and 6 bases lay between the germline ends. In germline, CDR1 is SEHNR, CDR2 FQNEAQ (reference sequence). This CDR3 is built from 13 residues. The chain's CDR3 is CASSLAGGYGYTF. For the CDR3, the DNA is TGTGCCAGCAGCTTAGCAGGGGGCTATGGCTACACCTTC.

The J gene is TRBJ2-7, the V gene TRBV4-1; 7 bases agree with TRBD2. The CDR3 consists of 13 residues. CDR1 MGHRA and CDR2 YSYEKL come from the germline V gene. V shed 1 base and J 6 bases; nucleotides not matched to a gene: 3. In DNA form, the CDR3 reads TGCGCCAGCAGCCAAGGGGAGGGAATCGAGCAGTACTTC. Its translation is CASSQGEGIEQYF.

This chain links TRBV20-1 with TRBJ1-2; tentative D call: TRBD1 (5 bases). The CDR3 has 13 residues. With 3 bases removed from V and 5 bases from J, the gap between germline ends came to 13 bases. Germline V gene data show CDR1 as DFQATT and CDR2 as SNEGSKA (reference sequence). The CDR3 reads CSASRRARYGYTF. CDR3 in DNA: TGCAGTGCTAGTCGCAGGGCTAGGTATGGCTACACCTTC.

The V gene is TRBV5-1, the J gene TRBJ2-5; 8 nucleotides align to TRBD2. CDR1 SGHRS and CDR2 YFSETQ come from the germline V gene. The CDR3 totals 15 residues. With 2 bases clipped from V and 3 bases from J, the junction kept 6 bases outside the gene matches. In DNA form, the CDR3 reads TGCGCCAGCAGCTTTGTATACGGGGGGGAAGAGACCCAGTACTTC. This codes for CASSFVYGGEETQYF.

The chain recombines TRBV9 with TRBJ1-3; no definite D call. The CDR3 has 13 amino acids. Germline V gene data show CDR1 as SGDLS and CDR2 as YYNGEE. V lost 7 bases and J lost 0, with 8 bases in between. CDR3 loop: CASGQNSGNTIYF. In DNA, the CDR3 is TGTGCCAGCGGCCAGAACTCTGGAAACACCATATATTTT.

This chain links TRBV4-3 with TRBJ2-5; D is unclear. The CDR3 loop spans 15 amino acids. In germline, CDR1 is LGHNA, CDR2 YSLEER. Trimming took off 0 bases at V and 1 base at J, with 9 bases between the two ends. The CDR3 bases are TGCGCCAGCAGCCAAGACCCCCTAGTCCAAGAGACCCAGTACTTC. Encoded protein: CASSQDPLVQETQYF.

The count of this clonotype is one. V gene TRBV4-3 combines with J gene TRBJ2-3, with D perhaps TRBD1 or TRBD2 (5 bases each). CDR1 is LGHNA, CDR2 YSLEER, per germline. The CDR3 is made up of 15 amino acids. Trimming shortened V by 1 base and J by 6 bases, and 14 bases separated the two germline ends. The CDR3 DNA reads as TGCGCCAGCAGCCAAGGGCGGCGAGGGGCCGATACGCAGTATTTT. Protein: CASSQGRRGADTQYF.